This TCR beta chain was observed in a study of shared clonotypes between healthy human individuals. Study findings and constraints: Naive subsets typically showed greater estimated richness than memory subsets.

A remark on this clone: Its antigen remains unknown.

Repertoires were generated with immunoSEQ multiplex PCR, while TCRdb's copy carries only in-frame clones and drops some. The table lists some 2.1 million clones, around 93% of them singletons. Naive CD8 populations comprised CD45RO-negative cells positively selected for CCR7, excluding terminally differentiated effector memory CD45RA+ cells. What was sequenced was naive CD8+ T cells from PBMCs. The source of this sequence is a man aged 18 to 35 in good health. Some clones in this sample may be carry-over from other donors' samples.

The CDR3 spells CASSKTGAGELFF. The CDR3 DNA sequence: TGTGCCAGCAGTAAGACGGGGGCCGGGGAGCTGTTTTTT. The chain has TRBV27 and TRBJ2-2, with D perhaps matching TRBD2 (6 bases). V shed 5 bases and J shed 6 bases, with 10 bases lying between them. The CDR3 runs to 13 residues. CDR1 MNHEY and CDR2 SMNVEV come from the germline V gene (reference sequence).